The rows below give T cell receptor beta chains drawn from one sample of a study of blood T cell repertoires in COVID-19. Clones were read by immunoSEQ multiplex PCR, and TCRdb kept only the in-frame ones, dropping some. The sample includes 25,000 or so clones, about 88% of them seen just once. The specimen sequenced was peripheral blood. The receptors derive from a woman between 50 and 59 years old with active COVID-19. Each CDR3 is given with its conserved first and last residue. Each record gives: clone size, D gene, J gene, V gene, CDR3 DNA, CDR3 protein. D genes are given only for firm matches. Only part of the rows carry a size: once, few, many, or a class if the clone is expanded.

abundance: .; d_gene: .; j_gene: TRBJ2-2; v_gene: TRBV10-2; CDR3nt: TGCGCCAGCAGTCGACTAGCGAACACCGGGGAGCTGTTTTTT; CDR3aa: CASSRLANTGELFF
abundance: .; d_gene: .; j_gene: TRBJ1-6; v_gene: TRBV2; CDR3nt: TGTGCCAGCAGTGTAGATAGCCCGCGGGATTCACCCCTCCACTTT; CDR3aa: CASSVDSPRDSPLHF
abundance: .; d_gene: .; j_gene: TRBJ2-5; v_gene: TRBV4-1; CDR3nt: TGCGCCAGCAGCCAAGCATGGGGGGATCGAGAGACCCAGTACTTC; CDR3aa: CASSQAWGDRETQYF
abundance: .; d_gene: TRBD2; j_gene: TRBJ2-7; v_gene: TRBV14; CDR3nt: TGTGCCAGCAGCCGAGGGACTACCTACGAGCAGTACTTC; CDR3aa: CASSRGTTYEQYF
abundance: .; d_gene: TRBD1; j_gene: TRBJ1-1; v_gene: TRBV27; CDR3nt: TGTGCCAGCAGGGACAGGCGATACACTGAAGCTTTCTTT; CDR3aa: CASRDRRYTEAFF
abundance: once; d_gene: .; j_gene: TRBJ1-2; v_gene: TRBV6-2/TRBV6-3; CDR3nt: TGTGCCAGCAGTTACGGGGGGGGCGGCTACACCTTC; CDR3aa: CASSYGGGGYTF
abundance: .; d_gene: .; j_gene: TRBJ1-1; v_gene: TRBV7-2; CDR3nt: TGTGCCAGCAGCTTAGTACCCTCAGTCACTGAAGCTTTCTTT; CDR3aa: CASSLVPSVTEAFF
abundance: .; d_gene: TRBD2; j_gene: TRBJ2-1; v_gene: TRBV9; CDR3nt: TGTGCCAGCAGCGTAGGATTGAGCGGGAGCTCCTACAATGAGCAGTTCTTC; CDR3aa: CASSVGLSGSSYNEQFF
abundance: .; d_gene: TRBD1; j_gene: TRBJ1-3; v_gene: TRBV5-4; CDR3nt: TGTGCCAGCAGCTTAAATACAGGGGCTCAAAACACCATATATTTT; CDR3aa: CASSLNTGAQNTIYF
abundance: .; d_gene: TRBD2; j_gene: TRBJ2-1; v_gene: TRBV12-3/TRBV12-4; CDR3nt: TGTGCCAGCAGTTTGCGGGAGGCCGATGAGCAGTTCTTC; CDR3aa: CASSLREADEQFF
abundance: .; d_gene: .; j_gene: TRBJ2-2; v_gene: TRBV5-1; CDR3nt: TGCGCCAGCAGCTTGGGACATTTTCCCGGGGAGCTGTTTTTT; CDR3aa: CASSLGHFPGELFF
abundance: few; d_gene: .; j_gene: TRBJ1-1; v_gene: TRBV4-2; CDR3nt: TGTGCCAGCAGCCTCTCCAACGGGAAGAACACTGAAGCTTTCTTT; CDR3aa: CASSLSNGKNTEAFF
abundance: .; d_gene: .; j_gene: TRBJ2-1; v_gene: TRBV7-9; CDR3nt: TGTGCCAGCAGCTTAGCTTTAGCGTCTTACAATGAGCAGTTCTTC; CDR3aa: CASSLALASYNEQFF
abundance: .; d_gene: .; j_gene: TRBJ2-5; v_gene: TRBV20-1; CDR3nt: TGCAGTGCCACAGGGCGTGAGACCCAGTACTTC; CDR3aa: CSATGRETQYF
abundance: .; d_gene: .; j_gene: TRBJ2-2; v_gene: TRBV6-5; CDR3nt: TGTGCCACCCACCGGGAGGGGGAGCTGTTTTTT; CDR3aa: CATHREGELFF
abundance: .; d_gene: .; j_gene: TRBJ1-2; v_gene: TRBV14; CDR3nt: TGTGCCAGCAGCCAAGACTCGTACTATGGCTACACCTTC; CDR3aa: CASSQDSYYGYTF
abundance: .; d_gene: .; j_gene: TRBJ1-2; v_gene: TRBV7-2; CDR3nt: TGTGCCAGCAGCTCCTACAGGGTGGGCGGTGGCTACACCTTC; CDR3aa: CASSSYRVGGGYTF
abundance: .; d_gene: TRBD1; j_gene: TRBJ1-1; v_gene: TRBV7-9; CDR3nt: TGTGCCAGCAGCTTAGGGGCAGGGGGCCAAATGAACACTGAAGCTTTCTTT; CDR3aa: CASSLGAGGQMNTEAFF
abundance: .; d_gene: TRBD1; j_gene: TRBJ1-2; v_gene: TRBV24-1; CDR3nt: TGTGCCACCGCAGCAGGGGGCTTTAATAATGGCTACACCTTC; CDR3aa: CATAAGGFNNGYTF
abundance: once; d_gene: .; j_gene: TRBJ2-1; v_gene: TRBV5-1; CDR3nt: TGCGCCAGCAGCTTAGGCGGGATGAAGTTCTTC; CDR3aa: CASSLGGMKFF
abundance: .; d_gene: TRBD1; j_gene: TRBJ1-6; v_gene: TRBV7-9; CDR3nt: TGTGCCAGCAGCTTAGAGACAGGGAATTCACCCCTCCACTTT; CDR3aa: CASSLETGNSPLHF
abundance: .; d_gene: TRBD1; j_gene: TRBJ1-1; v_gene: TRBV28; CDR3nt: TGTGCCAGCAGTTCCAGACAGGGCAGACTTGAAGCTTTCTTT; CDR3aa: CASSSRQGRLEAFF
abundance: few; d_gene: .; j_gene: TRBJ2-1; v_gene: TRBV29-1; CDR3nt: TGCAGCGTTCTCTACTACAATGAGCAGTTCTTC; CDR3aa: CSVLYYNEQFF
abundance: .; d_gene: .; j_gene: TRBJ1-3; v_gene: TRBV19; CDR3nt: TGTGCCAGTAGTACCCACCTTATCTTCTCTAGAAACACCATATATTTT; CDR3aa: CASSTHLIFSRNTIYF
abundance: once; d_gene: .; j_gene: TRBJ2-1; v_gene: TRBV7-9; CDR3nt: TGTGCCAGCAGCCTCCCAGGGGCGGGGGATTACAATGAGCAGTTCTTC; CDR3aa: CASSLPGAGDYNEQFF
abundance: .; d_gene: TRBD2; j_gene: TRBJ2-1; v_gene: TRBV5-1; CDR3nt: TGCGCCAGCAGCCCGCGACTAGCGGGAGGCTCCTACAATGAGCAGTTCTTC; CDR3aa: CASSPRLAGGSYNEQFF
abundance: .; d_gene: TRBD2; j_gene: TRBJ2-1; v_gene: TRBV11-2; CDR3nt: TGTGCCAGCAGCTTGGGGGGAGGGCTTAATGAGCAGTTCTTC; CDR3aa: CASSLGGGLNEQFF
abundance: .; d_gene: TRBD1; j_gene: TRBJ1-2; v_gene: TRBV11-1; CDR3nt: TGTGCCAGCAGCCCGCGGACAGGCCTAATCTATGGCTACACCTTC; CDR3aa: CASSPRTGLIYGYTF
abundance: once; d_gene: TRBD2; j_gene: TRBJ2-1; v_gene: TRBV7-9; CDR3nt: TGTGCCAGCAGCTTGGCGGGAGGGCCTCCCGATGAGCAGTTCTTC; CDR3aa: CASSLAGGPPDEQFF
abundance: .; d_gene: TRBD2; j_gene: TRBJ2-3; v_gene: TRBV28; CDR3nt: TGTGCCAGCAGTTTAGGTAGCGGGGCTAGCACAGATACGCAGTATTTT; CDR3aa: CASSLGSGASTDTQYF
abundance: .; d_gene: .; j_gene: TRBJ2-7; v_gene: TRBV5-1; CDR3nt: TGCGCCAGCAGCTACCAGGGGACCTACGAGCAGTACTTC; CDR3aa: CASSYQGTYEQYF
abundance: .; d_gene: .; j_gene: TRBJ2-7; v_gene: TRBV19; CDR3nt: TGTGCCAGTAGTATTGGGAGCTACGAGCAGTACTTC; CDR3aa: CASSIGSYEQYF
abundance: .; d_gene: TRBD1; j_gene: TRBJ2-6; v_gene: TRBV5-5; CDR3nt: TGTGCCAGCAGTAAACAGGGGGCCCCTGGGGCCAACGTCCTGACTTTC; CDR3aa: CASSKQGAPGANVLTF
abundance: .; d_gene: TRBD2; j_gene: TRBJ2-5; v_gene: TRBV30; CDR3nt: TGTGCCTGGAGTCTGGCTAGCGGTGCCGAGACCCAGTACTTC; CDR3aa: CAWSLASGAETQYF
abundance: .; d_gene: .; j_gene: TRBJ2-1; v_gene: TRBV4-1; CDR3nt: TGCGCCAGCAGCCAAGCCAACCCGGGACTCGCGAGATACGGTGAGCAGTTCTTC; CDR3aa: CASSQANPGLARYGEQFF
abundance: .; d_gene: TRBD2; j_gene: TRBJ2-7; v_gene: TRBV6-5; CDR3nt: TGTGCCAGCAGCGGGACTAGCGGGAGGAGCTACGAGCAGTACTTC; CDR3aa: CASSGTSGRSYEQYF
abundance: .; d_gene: TRBD1; j_gene: TRBJ1-5; v_gene: TRBV19; CDR3nt: TGTGCCAGTAGTATGACCGCGACCCACAGGGGGCTGTTACATCAGCCCCAGCATTTT; CDR3aa: CASSMTATHRGLLHQPQHF
abundance: .; d_gene: .; j_gene: TRBJ2-7; v_gene: TRBV9; CDR3nt: TGTGCCAGCAGCGCCAGGATGAGGGATGGGGAGCAGTACTTC; CDR3aa: CASSARMRDGEQYF
abundance: .; d_gene: .; j_gene: TRBJ1-2; v_gene: TRBV28; CDR3nt: TGTGCCAGCAGCCGACAGACAGATGGCTACACCTTC; CDR3aa: CASSRQTDGYTF
abundance: .; d_gene: .; j_gene: TRBJ2-7; v_gene: TRBV11-2; CDR3nt: TGTGCCAGCAGCTTAACAGGTACCTACGAGCAGTACTTC; CDR3aa: CASSLTGTYEQYF
abundance: once; d_gene: .; j_gene: TRBJ2-3; v_gene: TRBV27; CDR3nt: TGTGCCAGCAGTTTGGGGCTTTCTAGCACAGATACGCAGTATTTT; CDR3aa: CASSLGLSSTDTQYF
abundance: .; d_gene: TRBD2; j_gene: TRBJ2-7; v_gene: TRBV10-3; CDR3nt: TGTGCCCCCTCCCAACTGCGGGAGAGGTACGAGCAGTACTTC; CDR3aa: CAPSQLRERYEQYF
abundance: few; d_gene: TRBD2; j_gene: TRBJ2-5; v_gene: TRBV10-3; CDR3nt: TGTGCCATCAGTGGGACTAGCGGGAGGGGGGAGACCCAGTACTTC; CDR3aa: CAISGTSGRGETQYF
abundance: once; d_gene: .; j_gene: TRBJ2-1; v_gene: TRBV4-2; CDR3nt: TGTGCCAGCAGCCAAGATTGGTCGGGAAGGTCCCCCAATGAGCAGTTCTTC; CDR3aa: CASSQDWSGRSPNEQFF
abundance: few; d_gene: TRBD2; j_gene: TRBJ2-2; v_gene: TRBV7-2; CDR3nt: TGTGCCAGCAGCGTTGAGGGACTAGCGTTATTGAACACCGGGGAGCTGTTTTTT; CDR3aa: CASSVEGLALLNTGELFF
abundance: .; d_gene: TRBD1; j_gene: TRBJ1-1; v_gene: TRBV19; CDR3nt: TGTGCCAGTAGTATAGATCCAGGGGGCACTGAAGCTTTCTTT; CDR3aa: CASSIDPGGTEAFF
abundance: .; d_gene: .; j_gene: TRBJ1-2; v_gene: TRBV7-2; CDR3nt: TGTGCCAGCAGCTTAGTCACAGAGTACTATGGCTACACCTTC; CDR3aa: CASSLVTEYYGYTF
abundance: .; d_gene: .; j_gene: TRBJ1-1; v_gene: TRBV6-5; CDR3nt: TGTGCCAGCAAAACGGTAGACACTGAAGCTTTCTTT; CDR3aa: CASKTVDTEAFF
abundance: .; d_gene: .; j_gene: TRBJ1-5; v_gene: TRBV2; CDR3nt: TGTGCCAGCAGTGTTTCTCGGTTAAGTCAGCCCCAGCATTTT; CDR3aa: CASSVSRLSQPQHF
abundance: .; d_gene: .; j_gene: TRBJ2-1; v_gene: TRBV3-1/TRBV3-2; CDR3nt: TGTGCCAGCAGCCAAGATGAGTCGCGCTACAATGAGCAGTTCTTC; CDR3aa: CASSQDESRYNEQFF
abundance: .; d_gene: .; j_gene: TRBJ2-1; v_gene: TRBV28; CDR3nt: TGTGCCAGCCGCCACTTTAGCTCCTACAATGAGCAGTTCTTC; CDR3aa: CASRHFSSYNEQFF
abundance: .; d_gene: .; j_gene: TRBJ1-2; v_gene: TRBV28; CDR3nt: TGTGCCAGCAGTCCACCTAATAACTATGGCTACACCTTC; CDR3aa: CASSPPNNYGYTF